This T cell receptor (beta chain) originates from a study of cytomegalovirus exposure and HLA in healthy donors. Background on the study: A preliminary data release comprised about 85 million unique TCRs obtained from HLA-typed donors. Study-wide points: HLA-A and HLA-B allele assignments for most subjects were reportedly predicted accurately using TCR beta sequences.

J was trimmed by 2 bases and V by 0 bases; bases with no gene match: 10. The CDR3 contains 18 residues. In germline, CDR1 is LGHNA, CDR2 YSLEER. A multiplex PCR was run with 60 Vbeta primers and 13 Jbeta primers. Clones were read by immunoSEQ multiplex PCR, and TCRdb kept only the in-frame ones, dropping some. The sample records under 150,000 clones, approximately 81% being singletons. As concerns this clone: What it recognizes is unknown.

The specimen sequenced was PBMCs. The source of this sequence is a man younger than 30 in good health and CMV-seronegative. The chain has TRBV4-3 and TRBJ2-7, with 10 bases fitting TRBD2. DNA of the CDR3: TGCGCCAGCAGCCAAGAACTAGCGGGGCATGCTTTTCCCTACGAGCAGTACTTC. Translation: CASSQELAGHAFPYEQYF.